The 28 T cell receptor beta chains in this list originate from one sample, sequenced in a study of cytomegalovirus exposure and HLA in healthy donors. Primers included in the PCR were 60 Vbeta and 13 Jbeta primers. Only in-frame clones appear in the TCRdb table, and some are missing; sequencing was by immunoSEQ multiplex PCR. The table records under 250,000 clones, 82% of them present only once. Source material: PBMCs. These receptor sequences come from a man in his forties in good health and CMV-seropositive.

V is TRBV30 and J is TRBJ2-4; a possible D gene is TRBD1 (5 bases). Germline CDR1 and CDR2: GTSNPN and SVGIG (reference sequence). The V end was cut by 5 bases, the J end by 6 bases, with 11 bases between. CDR3 length: 12 amino acids. Here the CDR3 reads CAWGATGNIQYF. The CDR3 region has the DNA TGTGCCTGGGGGGCCACGGGAAACATTCAGTACTTC.

This clone was seen more than once but under ten times. The rearrangement joins TRBV27 to TRBJ1-2, with a possible D match to TRBD1 (5 bases). V was pared by 0 bases and J by 1 base, with 9 bases between. This CDR3 region has 15 residues. Per the germline V gene, CDR1 is MNHEY and CDR2 is SMNVEV (reference sequence). CDR3 protein: CASSLSLGVNYGYTF. The CDR3 DNA reads TGTGCCAGCAGTTTATCGTTAGGGGTTAACTATGGCTACACCTTC.

This chain links TRBV5-4 with TRBJ2-7; D is possibly TRBD1 (6 bases). The germline V gene encodes CDR1 SGHNT and CDR2 YYREEE (reference sequence). The CDR3 loop spans 14 amino acids. The V end lost 8 bases, the J end lost 3 bases, and 18 bases lay between the germline ends. The CDR3 nucleotides are TGTGCCAGTAGCCTCCCGGGACAACTCTACGAGCAGTACTTC. It translates to CASSLPGQLYEQYF.

The table lists this clone with a few counts. This chain uses TRBV28 with TRBJ1-2; no reliable D call. The CDR3 extends over 12 amino acids. V lost 5 bases and J lost 5, with 9 bases in between. CDR1 is MDHEN, CDR2 SYDVKM, per germline. The CDR3: CASSARDYGYTF. DNA for the CDR3: TGTGCCAGCAGTGCACGGGATTATGGCTACACCTTC.

This clone occurred a few times. The chain carries TRBV10-1 and TRBJ2-1; 11 bases match TRBD1. The CDR3 covers 14 residues. Germline trimming cut 1 base from V and 8 bases from J; bases unmatched to any gene: 1. CDR1 WNHNN and CDR2 SYGVQD come from the germline V gene (reference sequence). Here the CDR3 DNA reads TGCGCCAGCAGTGAGTGGACAGGGGGCGATGAGCAGTTCTTC. This translates into CASSEWTGGDEQFF.

V is TRBV5-1 and J is TRBJ2-2, with 7 bases matching TRBD2. J gave up 1 base and V 4 bases, and 7 bases lay outside the gene matches. Germline values: CDR1 SGHRS, CDR2 YFSETQ. CDR3 length equals 16 residues. The CDR3 here is CASSPWASGNTGELFF. The CDR3 nucleotides read TGCGCCAGCAGCCCCTGGGCTAGCGGGAACACCGGGGAGCTGTTTTTT.

The rearrangement joins TRBV7-3 to TRBJ2-2, with TRBD1 matching 8 bases. Germline loops: CDR1 SGHTA, CDR2 FQGTGA. The CDR3 consists of 15 residues. V lost 5 bases to trimming and J lost 10 bases; unmatched junction nucleotides: 12. CDR3 loop: CASSPLDREDEELFF. CDR3 sequence (DNA): TGTGCCAGCAGCCCGTTGGACAGGGAAGATGAGGAGCTGTTTTTT.

This clone was seen more than once but under ten times. CDR3 bases: TGTGCCAGCATTGCGGCGGGAGAGGTAGAGACCCAGTACTTC. It codes for CASIAAGEVETQYF. The V and J genes are TRBV5-6 and TRBJ2-5, with 7 nucleotides matching TRBD2. Germline assignment: CDR1 SGHDT and CDR2 YYEEEE. The CDR3 totals 14 residues. V trimming: 6 bases; J trimming: 4 bases; junction bases outside the gene matches: 9.

The chain is built from TRBV7-6 and TRBJ1-4; 9 nucleotides agree with TRBD1. V dropped 4 bases and J dropped 8; count of bases not matched to a gene: 14. CDR3 length: 17 amino acids. The V gene's germline CDR1 is SGHVS and CDR2 FNYEAQ. The CDR3 DNA follows: TGTGCCAGCAGCTCCGGGACAGGGCCATCCATACGGGAAAAACTGTTTTTT. The encoded protein is CASSSGTGPSIREKLFF.

The chain employs TRBV4-1 and TRBJ2-3, with TRBD2 matching 8 bases. V trimming: 1 base; J trimming: 4 bases; junction bases outside the gene matches: 7. CDR1 and CDR2 (germline): MGHRA, YSYEKL. The CDR3 spans 16 residues. CDR3 loop: CASSQAGLVVSDTQYF. The CDR3 nucleotides read TGCGCCAGCAGCCAAGCGGGACTAGTCGTGTCAGATACGCAGTATTTT.

The V call is TRBV5-1, the J call TRBJ2-3, with 8 bases identical to TRBD2. After removal of 0 bases from V and 8 bases from J, the junction contained 17 bases not matched to a gene. Germline V gene lookup returns CDR1 SGHRS and CDR2 YFSETQ. This CDR3 is built from 18 residues. In DNA form, the CDR3 reads TGCGCCAGCAGCTTGGGACCTCTCGACTCTCTCGGGGGGGGTACGCAGTATTTT. This encodes CASSLGPLDSLGGGTQYF.

This clone has a handful of counts. The chain links TRBV27 to TRBJ2-7, with D possibly being TRBD1 (6 bases). This CDR3 has 14 amino acids. Between the trimmed V and J ends, which lost 3 bases and 4 bases, there was a span of 13 bases. The germline V gene has CDR1 MNHEY and CDR2 SMNVEV (reference sequence). The CDR3 DNA reads TGTGCCAGCAGTTTCACAGGGCAGGAGTACGAGCAGTACTTC. Protein: CASSFTGQEYEQYF.

The chain links TRBV5-4 to TRBJ2-5; 10 positions agree with TRBD2. The germline CDR1 and CDR2 sequences are SGHNT and YYREEE (reference sequence). V shed 4 bases and J 1 base; nucleotides not matched to a gene: 7. The CDR3 contains 16 residues. CDR3 residues: CASSVPGLATQETQYF. The CDR3, as DNA: TGTGCCAGCAGCGTACCGGGACTAGCGACCCAAGAGACCCAGTACTTC.

The rearrangement links TRBV19 to TRBJ1-1, with D uncertain. Trimming stripped 6 bases from V and 3 bases from J, with 23 bases between. CDR1 LNHDA and CDR2 SQIVND come from the germline V gene (reference sequence). This CDR3 is built from 17 residues. DNA of the CDR3: TGTGCCAGTAGCCCTCTGGGCAGTCCGAGGGTCTACACTGAAGCTTTCTTT. This codes for CASSPLGSPRVYTEAFF.

J is TRBJ1-1 and V is TRBV30; 7 nucleotides align to TRBD1. Germline-derived CDR1 and CDR2 are GTSNPN and SVGIG (reference sequence). The length of the CDR3 is 13 residues. V gave up 3 bases and J gave up 1 base; unmatched junction bases: 2. The CDR3, as DNA: TGTGCCTGGAGATACAGGGGGAACACTGAAGCTTTCTTT. This gives the protein CAWRYRGNTEAFF.

The chain carries TRBV5-1 and TRBJ2-7; TRBD2 matches at 13 bases. Germline CDR1 SGHRS, CDR2 YFSETQ. V was pared by 3 bases and J by 3 bases, with 0 bases of the junction left unmatched. CDR3 length equals 14 residues. In DNA form, the CDR3 reads TGCGCCAGCAGCTGGACTAGCGGGAGCTACGAGCAGTACTTC. Protein: CASSWTSGSYEQYF.

This chain joins TRBV5-4 and TRBJ2-2; 10 bases are shared with TRBD2. Germline CDR1 and CDR2: SGHNT and YYREEE (reference sequence). This CDR3 has 17 residues. The trim removed 3 bases at V and 4 bases at J, leaving 9 bases unmatched. Here the CDR3 DNA reads TGTGCCAGCAGCTCACCGGGACTAGCGAGTCGCACCGGGGAGCTGTTTTTT. Translating gives CASSSPGLASRTGELFF.

In DNA, the CDR3 is TGCGCCAGCAGCTTGGCAGCGGGGCAGCAGAATGAGCAGTTCTTC. This encodes CASSLAAGQQNEQFF. The J gene is TRBJ2-1, the V gene TRBV5-1; 7 nucleotides align to TRBD2. After removal of 0 bases from V and 7 bases from J, the junction contained 7 bases not matched to a gene. CDR3 size: 15 residues. Looked up from germline, CDR1 is SGHRS and CDR2 is YFSETQ.

V gene TRBV6-5 combines with J gene TRBJ1-4, with 7 bases identical to TRBD1. The CDR3 extends over 16 amino acids. CDR1 MNHEY and CDR2 SVGAGI come from the germline V gene. With V trimmed by 1 base and J by 3 bases, 5 bases remained unmatched. CDR3 sequence (DNA): TGTGCCAGCAGTTACTACCCGGGACAGCCTAATGAAAAACTGTTTTTT. This sequence encodes CASSYYPGQPNEKLFF.

The rearrangement joins TRBV15 to TRBJ2-1; TRBD2 matches 7 bases. The CDR3 covers 14 residues. Per germline, CDR1 LNHNV and CDR2 YYDKDF (reference sequence). V lost 4 bases, J lost 7 bases, and 7 bases stayed unmatched. The CDR3 DNA sequence: TGTGCCACCAGCAAAACCGGGACTAAGAATGAGCAGTTCTTC. It codes for CATSKTGTKNEQFF.

The gene calls are TRBV30 and TRBJ1-5; possibly TRBD1 for D (5 bases). CDR3 length: 13 residues. CDR1 is GTSNPN and CDR2 is SVGIG in the germline V gene (reference sequence). Trimming took 1 base from V and 5 from J, leaving 9 bases between them. The CDR3: CAWSGQGDQPQHF. CDR3 sequence (DNA): TGTGCCTGGAGTGGTCAGGGCGATCAGCCCCAGCATTTT.

This sequence joins TRBV19 and TRBJ2-7; D may be TRBD2 (5 bases). The CDR3 is 15 residues long. CDR1 and CDR2 (germline): LNHDA, SQIVND (reference sequence). Trimming stripped 7 bases from V and 0 bases from J, with 16 bases between. The CDR3, as DNA: TGTGCCAGTACCCCGACTACGACTAACTCCTACGAGCAGTACTTC. This gives the protein CASTPTTTNSYEQYF. The full variable domain, its missing parts supplied by reference TRBV19 and TRBJ2-7, is DGGITQSPKYLFRKEGQNVTLSCEQNLNHDAMYWYRQDPGQGLRLIYYSQIVNDFQKGDIAEGYSVSREKKESFPLTVTSAQKNPTAFYLCASTPTTTNSYEQYFGPGTRLTVT.

The V gene is TRBV5-1, the J gene TRBJ2-3; D is perhaps TRBD1 (5 bases). Per germline, CDR1 SGHRS and CDR2 YFSETQ. Trimming cost V 4 bases and J 0 bases, with 12 bases left between them. This CDR3 has 15 amino acids. The CDR3 DNA reads TGCGCCAGCAGCGGGGCCAGCAGGAGCACAGATACGCAGTATTTT. Residues: CASSGASRSTDTQYF.

This sequence joins TRBV12-5 and TRBJ2-3; 9 positions match TRBD2. The CDR3 has 15 residues. J lost 1 base, V lost 1 base, and 0 bases had no gene match. From germline, CDR1 is LGHNT and CDR2 FRNRAP. The DNA of the CDR3 is TGTGCTAGTGGTTTGGGACTAGCGGGCACAGATACGCAGTATTTT. Its translation: CASGLGLAGTDTQYF.

The chain employs TRBV30 and TRBJ2-6; D gene uncertain. This CDR3 comprises 16 residues. V was shortened by 4 bases and J by 4 bases, with 17 bases between the two germline ends. Looked up from germline, CDR1 is GTSNPN and CDR2 is SVGIG (reference sequence). CDR3 DNA sequence: TGTGCCTGGACCACCCTCCGCTGGGCGGGGGCCAACGTCCTGACTTTC. Encoded protein: CAWTTLRWAGANVLTF.

The chain is built from TRBV5-1 and TRBJ2-3; D is unclear. Germline values: CDR1 SGHRS, CDR2 YFSETQ. V lost 0 bases to trimming and J lost 6 bases, with 8 bases between them. The CDR3 has 13 amino acids. The CDR3 is CASSLAIADTQYF. The CDR3 nucleotides read TGCGCCAGCAGCTTGGCTATTGCGGATACGCAGTATTTT.

The rearrangement joins TRBV29-1 to TRBJ2-3; 11 bases agree with TRBD2. The V gene's germline CDR1 is SQVTM and CDR2 ANQGSEA. Germline trimming cut 2 bases from V and 4 bases from J; bases unmatched to any gene: 8. The CDR3 contains 16 residues. Here the CDR3 reads CSVEYRLAGGSDTQYF. DNA for the CDR3: TGCAGCGTTGAATATCGGCTAGCGGGAGGATCAGATACGCAGTATTTT.

V usage is TRBV6-1 and J usage is TRBJ2-7, with a tentative D call TRBD2 (6 bases). CDR1 MNHNS and CDR2 SASEGT come from the germline V gene. CDR3 size: 14 residues. Trimming cost V 7 bases and J 2 bases, with 15 bases left between them. The CDR3 sequence: CASTRDGGTYEQYF. The CDR3 DNA reads as TGTGCCAGCACTCGGGACGGGGGAACCTACGAGCAGTACTTC.